This is a list of T cell receptor beta chains from one sample in a study of CD8 T cells in ankylosing spondylitis. TCRdb re-derived calls from the 5' RACE reads in MiXCR, one entry per CDR3 protein. The data contain about 180,000 distinct CDR3 sequences, 9.8% of them singletons. The sequenced sample was blood, either unsorted or a sorted T cell fraction (not recorded which). The receptors were sampled from a female donor with ankylosing spondylitis or in good health (not recorded which). CDR3s include the opening cysteine and the closing phenylalanine or tryptophan.

V gene	J gene	CDR3 protein
TRBV20-1	TRBJ2-1	CSAGGTTDDNEQFF
TRBV6-5	TRBJ1-4	CASSYSKQGEKLFF
TRBV7-8	TRBJ2-2	CASSLAGTNTGELFF
TRBV7-9	TRBJ2-3	CASSTSGGRGADTQYF
TRBV7-2	TRBJ2-7	CASSSHSYEQYF
TRBV7-3	TRBJ2-1	CASSSSGNEQFF
TRBV28	TRBJ2-7	CASRSLKPLATSSYEQYF
TRBV27	TRBJ2-7	CASSTWTGAPEMNEQYF
TRBV19	TRBJ2-4	CASSSHERNLAKNIQYF
TRBV5-6	TRBJ1-3	CASSDTLSGNTIYF
TRBV4-3	TRBJ1-1	CASSQDPGTGRTFF
TRBV6-5	TRBJ2-3	CASSYSIGGSDTQYF
TRBV20-1	TRBJ1-1	CSAIGNTEAFF
TRBV30	TRBJ2-7	CAWSVGISYEQYF
TRBV27	TRBJ2-1	CASSSGLARYEQFF
TRBV6-1	TRBJ2-1	CASRGWVGERDNEQFF
TRBV9	TRBJ2-7	CASSSGQGPPYEQYF
TRBV14	TRBJ2-7	CASRPRGGPLYEQYF
TRBV4-3	TRBJ2-1	CASSQGRGVSYNEQFF
TRBV25-1	TRBJ1-1	CASSETGAHTEAFF
TRBV7-2	TRBJ1-3	CASSSGTSGNTIYF
TRBV7-9	TRBJ1-3	CASRLQGAVGNTIYF
TRBV12-3/TRBV12-4	TRBJ2-1	CASSLGTNSYNEQFF
TRBV13	TRBJ1-2	CASSLSGAGYGYTF
TRBV11-2	TRBJ2-7	CASSMLGGPLYEQYF
TRBV5-1	TRBJ2-1	CASSPADNEQFF
TRBV28	TRBJ1-2	CASSLVQGYGYTF